This T cell receptor beta chain derives from a study of blood T cell repertoires in COVID-19. Using immunoSEQ multiplex PCR, the repertoire was profiled, and TCRdb retains in-frame clones only, with some absent. Of over 200,000 clones in the sample, 85% to 90% are singletons; the top ten hold roughly 2.6%. J gave up 1 base and V 3 bases, and 4 bases lay outside the gene matches. CDR3 size: 15 residues. From germline, CDR1 is PRHDT and CDR2 FYEKMQ (reference sequence). Sequences were obtained from peripheral blood. The rearrangement joins TRBV13 to TRBJ2-3; 7 bases fit TRBD2. The origin of this receptor is a man aged 25-40 years with COVID-19, enrolled during active disease. CDR3 coding DNA: TGTGCCAGCAGCTTGGGTAGCGGGCGCACAGATACGCAGTATTTT. It specifies CASSLGSGRTDTQYF.